The 7 T cell receptor beta chains presented below share a single source sample, sequenced in a study of blood T cell repertoires in COVID-19. Profiled with immunoSEQ multiplex PCR; TCRdb holds only in-frame clones, not every one. The sample holds 50,000 to 80,000 clones, about 88% seen once. The specimen sequenced was peripheral blood. The receptors stem from a woman aged 60-70 years with COVID-19, enrolled during active disease.

This clone was seen only once. The chain joins TRBV2 to TRBJ2-1, with D perhaps matching TRBD2 (6 bases). Trimming removed 3 bases from V and 2 bases from J, with 14 bases in between. In germline, CDR1 is SNHLY, CDR2 FYNNEI. CDR3 length equals 16 residues. The CDR3 bases are TGTGCCAGCAGTGATGTTCTCGGGAGCGCCTACAATGAGCAGTTCTTC. It is translated as CASSDVLGSAYNEQFF.

J is TRBJ1-5 and V is TRBV19; 9 positions match TRBD1. The trim removed 6 bases at V and 0 bases at J, leaving 6 bases unmatched. Germline values: CDR1 LNHDA, CDR2 SQIVND (reference sequence). The CDR3 is 16 residues long. CDR3 sequence (DNA): TGTGCCAGTAGCCGGACGGACAGGGGTAGCAATCAGCCCCAGCATTTT. Its protein product is CASSRTDRGSNQPQHF.

This chain connects TRBV30 to TRBJ1-2, with 7 bases lining up with TRBD1. Trimming cost V 4 bases and J 4 bases; bases outside gene matches: 15. The length of the CDR3 is 16 residues. Per the germline V gene, CDR1 is GTSNPN and CDR2 is SVGIG (reference sequence). The CDR3 nucleotides read TGTGCCTGGACCACCCTGGGGGACAGAGGAAGCTATGGCTACACCTTC. It yields the protein CAWTTLGDRGSYGYTF.

The chain uses TRBV6-5 and TRBJ1-1; weak D call: TRBD1 (6 bases). From germline, CDR1 is MNHEY and CDR2 SVGAGI. CDR3 length: 12 residues. The V end was cut by 4 bases, the J end by 4 bases, with 7 bases between. For the CDR3, the DNA is TGTGCCAGCAGTTTCAGGGGCACTGAAGCTTTCTTT. As protein: CASSFRGTEAFF.

The V gene is TRBV2, the J gene TRBJ2-1; 8 positions agree with TRBD1. V was pared by 4 bases and J by 8 bases, with 4 bases of the junction left unmatched. The CDR3 length is 13 residues. Germline V gene lookup returns CDR1 SNHLY and CDR2 FYNNEI. As DNA, the CDR3 is TGTGCCAGCAGTGGGGACAGGAGGGATGAGCAGTTCTTC. Protein sequence: CASSGDRRDEQFF.

This clone was seen just once. The gene calls are TRBV7-2 and TRBJ2-1; TRBD2 might be the D (6 bases). The CDR3 is 14 residues long. The V end was cut by 5 bases, the J end by 7 bases, with 15 bases between. The germline gives CDR1 SGHTA, CDR2 FQGNSA. CDR3 nucleotides: TGTGCCAGCAGCCCCCATTCCGGGACTAATGAGCAGTTCTTC. Protein sequence: CASSPHSGTNEQFF.

This chain links TRBV7-2 with TRBJ1-2, with D unclear. Trimming took 1 base from V and 3 from J, leaving 9 bases between them. In germline, CDR1 is SGHTA, CDR2 FQGNSA. CDR3 length equals 14 residues. CDR3 loop: CASSLETEYYGYTF. CDR3 sequence (DNA): TGTGCCAGCAGCTTAGAGACTGAATACTATGGCTACACCTTC.